This TCR beta chain appears in the sequencing data of a study of T-cell reconstitution after alpha-beta-depleted transplantation in children. Overall study findings and caveats: Several hundred rapidly expanded clones from non-depleted graft cells reportedly supplied alpha-beta T cells about two months post-transplant.

This clonotype was seen repeatedly, ten times or more. Its antigen remains unknown. Looked up from germline, CDR1 is DFQATT and CDR2 is SNEGSKA (reference sequence). V gave up 1 base and J gave up 4 bases, with 10 bases separating them. The CDR3 consists of 13 residues. The TCRbeta library was prepared with unique molecular identifiers. One entry per CDR3 protein results from TCRdb running MiXCR on the PCR reads. The data contain about 280,000 distinct CDR3 sequences, 11% of them singletons. V is TRBV20-1 and J is TRBJ1-1; no definite D call. The sample was peripheral blood, taken 180 days after TCRalphabeta/CD19-depleted stem cell transplant. The source of this sequence is a male patient between 2 and 15 years old who had a stem cell transplant for chronic granulomatous disease, so the T cells may come from the graft donor. CDR3 amino acids: CSARVVGSTEAFF. The CDR3 nucleotides are TGCAGTGCTAGAGTTGTTGGGAGCACTGAAGCTTTCTTT.